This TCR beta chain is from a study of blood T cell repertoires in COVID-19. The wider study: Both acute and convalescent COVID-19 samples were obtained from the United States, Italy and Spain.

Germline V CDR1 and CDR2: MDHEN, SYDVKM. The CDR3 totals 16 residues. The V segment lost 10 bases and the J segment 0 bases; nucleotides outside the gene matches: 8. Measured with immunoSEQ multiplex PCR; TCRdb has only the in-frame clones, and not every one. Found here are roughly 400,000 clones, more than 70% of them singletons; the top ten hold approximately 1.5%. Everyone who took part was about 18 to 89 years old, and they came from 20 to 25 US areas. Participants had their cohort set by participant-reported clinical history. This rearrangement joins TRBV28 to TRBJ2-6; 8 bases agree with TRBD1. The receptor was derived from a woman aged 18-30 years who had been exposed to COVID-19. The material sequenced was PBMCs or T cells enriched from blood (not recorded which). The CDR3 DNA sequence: TGTGCCACCAAGACAGGGGACTTCTCTGGGGCCAACGTCCTGACTTTC. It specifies CATKTGDFSGANVLTF.